These 22 T cell receptor beta chains came from one sample sequenced in a study of cytomegalovirus exposure and HLA in healthy donors. The assay was immunoSEQ multiplex PCR, and TCRdb's table has in-frame clones only and misses some. The sample gives more than 75,000 clones, just under 95% of which show up once; approximately 0.7% is in the top ten. The material sequenced was PBMCs. These receptors were collected from a man younger than 35 in good health and CMV-seronegative.

The chain employs TRBV12-5 and TRBJ1-3; 7 nucleotides align to TRBD1. This CDR3 comprises 15 residues. From germline, CDR1 is LGHNT and CDR2 FRNRAP. Losses at the gene ends were 4 bases for V and 4 bases for J; bases not matched to a gene: 7. CDR3 DNA sequence: TGTGCTAGTGGTTGGGGTAGACAGGGAGGAAACACCATATATTTT. Translated: CASGWGRQGGNTIYF.

V usage is TRBV2 and J usage is TRBJ1-5, with no clear D. This CDR3 contains 15 residues. Deletions cut 1 base from V and 2 bases from J, with 9 bases between. The V gene's germline CDR1 is SNHLY and CDR2 FYNNEI. The chain's CDR3 is CASSEGQARNQPQHF. CDR3 sequence (DNA): TGTGCCAGCAGTGAAGGGCAGGCGCGCAATCAGCCCCAGCATTTT.

This sequence joins TRBV27 and TRBJ2-7; 10 bases align to TRBD1. Germline V gene data show CDR1 as MNHEY and CDR2 as SMNVEV (reference sequence). V lost 6 bases to trimming and J lost 2 bases; unmatched junction nucleotides: 1. CDR3 length: 13 residues. The CDR3 is CASRTGGTYEQYF. The CDR3 DNA reads as TGTGCCAGCAGGACAGGGGGCACCTACGAGCAGTACTTC.

The chain joins TRBV5-1 to TRBJ2-2; D is perhaps TRBD2 (5 bases). V gave up 7 bases and J gave up 7 bases, with 14 bases separating them. Germline CDR1 is SGHRS and CDR2 is YFSETQ. The CDR3 is made up of 13 amino acids. The CDR3 DNA reads TGCGCCAGCGGCAATAGCGCAGACGGGGAGCTGTTTTTT. This sequence encodes CASGNSADGELFF.

V gene TRBV6-6 combines with J gene TRBJ2-1, with D maybe TRBD1 (7 bases). CDR1 is MNHNY and CDR2 is SVGAGI in the germline V gene (reference sequence). The CDR3 loop spans 15 amino acids. Trimming cost V 5 bases and J 4 bases, with 15 bases left between them. Here the CDR3 DNA reads TGTGCCAGCAGTCCGGAGGGGACAGCATACAATGAGCAGTTCTTC. Translated, it gives CASSPEGTAYNEQFF.

The J gene is TRBJ2-1, the V gene TRBV7-8; D not resolved. This CDR3 has 11 residues. The germline V gene has CDR1 SGHVS and CDR2 FQNEAQ. Trimming stripped 5 bases from V and 10 bases from J, with 9 bases between. For the CDR3, the DNA is TGTGCCAGCAGCATACTTCGGGAGCAGTTCTTC. Protein product: CASSILREQFF.

This chain's CDR3 is CASSYEGGTEAFF. The CDR3 DNA reads TGTGCCAGCAGTTATGAGGGAGGCACTGAAGCTTTCTTT. The chain is built from TRBV27 and TRBJ1-1, with unresolved D. Germline values: CDR1 MNHEY, CDR2 SMNVEV (reference sequence). This CDR3 has 13 residues. V gave up 4 bases and J gave up 4 bases, with 10 bases separating them.

The chain joins TRBV5-8 to TRBJ2-1; the D gene is possibly TRBD2 (5 bases). This CDR3 contains 17 residues. CDR1 is SGHTS, CDR2 YDEGEE, per germline. V lost 5 bases and J 0 bases, leaving 18 bases between the germline ends. CDR3 sequence: CASSYLDSTFSYNEQFF. For the CDR3, the DNA is TGTGCCAGCAGTTACCTGGACTCAACGTTCTCCTACAATGAGCAGTTCTTC.

The rearrangement links TRBV5-1 to TRBJ1-6; 7 bases are shared with TRBD1. Germline CDR1 SGHRS, CDR2 YFSETQ. The CDR3 length is 14 residues. V gave up 4 bases and J gave up 6 bases; unmatched junction bases: 4. The CDR3 spells CASSTGVSNSPLHF. DNA for the CDR3: TGCGCCAGCAGCACAGGGGTTAGTAATTCACCCCTCCACTTT.

J is TRBJ2-7 and V is TRBV9; the match to TRBD1 covers 12 bases. The germline V gene has CDR1 SGDLS and CDR2 YYNGEE. Trimming cost V 4 bases and J 3 bases; bases outside gene matches: 5. The CDR3 extends over 15 amino acids. The CDR3 sequence: CASSPGTGGIYEQYF. CDR3 in DNA: TGTGCCAGCAGCCCAGGGACAGGGGGCATCTACGAGCAGTACTTC.

The chain recombines TRBV27 with TRBJ1-4, with D maybe TRBD1 (5 bases). This CDR3 is built from 14 residues. Trimming took off 3 bases at V and 8 bases at J, with 13 bases between the two ends. CDR1 and CDR2 (germline): MNHEY, SMNVEV (reference sequence). In nucleotides, the CDR3 is TGTGCCAGCAGTTTGAATCAGGGTGTGGAAAAACTGTTTTTT. This translates into CASSLNQGVEKLFF.

The rearrangement joins TRBV10-3 to TRBJ1-1, with D perhaps matching TRBD1 (6 bases). Germline V gene lookup returns CDR1 ENHRY and CDR2 SYGVKD. CDR3 length: 14 residues. V lost 6 bases to trimming and J lost 0 bases, with 11 bases between them. CDR3 sequence: CAISQTGMNTEAFF. The DNA of the CDR3 is TGTGCCATCAGCCAAACAGGGATGAACACTGAAGCTTTCTTT.

The V call is TRBV15, the J call TRBJ1-5; possible D gene TRBD1, 6 bases. Germline V gene lookup returns CDR1 LNHNV and CDR2 YYDKDF (reference sequence). The CDR3 consists of 16 residues. The V end lost 3 bases, the J end lost 7 bases, and 19 bases lay between the germline ends. The CDR3 is CATSRPGRGGRQPQHF. The CDR3 DNA follows: TGTGCCACCAGCAGGCCTGGAAGGGGGGGCCGGCAGCCCCAGCATTTT.

The chain recombines TRBV6-6 with TRBJ1-1, with 11 bases aligning to TRBD1. V shed 0 bases, J shed 4 bases, and the junction held 4 bases outside the gene matches. This CDR3 is built from 16 residues. Germline V gives CDR1 MNHNY, CDR2 SVGAGI (reference sequence). In DNA, the CDR3 is TGTGCCAGCAGTTACTCGCCGGGGACAGGGGGCACTGAAGCTTTCTTT. It translates to CASSYSPGTGGTEAFF.

This chain links TRBV19 with TRBJ1-6; 7 bases align to TRBD1. This CDR3 contains 15 residues. Trimming removed 5 bases from V and 5 bases from J; junction bases left unmatched: 6. CDR1 and CDR2 (germline): LNHDA, SQIVND (reference sequence). CDR3 in DNA: TGTGCCAGTAGTTCAACCGGGACAGATAATTCACCCCTCCACTTT. Protein: CASSSTGTDNSPLHF.

V and J are TRBV5-4 and TRBJ1-6; TRBD1 matches 7 bases. The CDR3 runs 19 residues. Germline-derived CDR1 and CDR2 are SGHNT and YYREEE (reference sequence). V was pared by 4 bases and J by 0 bases, with 13 bases of the junction left unmatched. CDR3 in DNA: TGTGCCAGCAGCCCCTTCCCGGGACAGACAAGCTCCTATAATTCACCCCTCCACTTT. Protein product: CASSPFPGQTSSYNSPLHF.

The V and J genes are TRBV27 and TRBJ2-3, with D tentatively TRBD1 (6 bases). The CDR3 extends over 13 amino acids. V lost 8 bases to trimming and J lost 3 bases, with 12 bases between them. Germline lookup yields CDR1 MNHEY and CDR2 SMNVEV (reference sequence). CDR3 residues: CASLLRGTDTQYF. CDR3 coding DNA: TGTGCCAGCCTCCTCAGGGGAACAGATACGCAGTATTTT.

This clone was seen only once. The rearrangement uses TRBV18 and TRBJ1-2; 8 bases map to TRBD1. The V gene end was trimmed by 5 bases and the J gene end by 10 bases; junction bases not matched to a gene: 9. The germline gives CDR1 KGHSH, CDR2 LQKENI. CDR3 size: 13 residues. In DNA, the CDR3 is TGTGCCAGCTCAGCCCAGGGACAGGTTTACTACACCTTC. Translation gives CASSAQGQVYYTF.

The V call is TRBV12-5, the J call TRBJ2-7; D gene ambiguous. This CDR3 is built from 13 residues. In germline, CDR1 is LGHNT, CDR2 FRNRAP. Trimming pared 1 base from V and 6 bases from J, leaving 10 bases between. The CDR3 here is CASGLDTSGEQYF. CDR3 in DNA: TGTGCTAGTGGTTTGGACACATCGGGCGAGCAGTACTTC.

The chain uses TRBV5-1 and TRBJ2-3; the match to TRBD2 covers 7 bases. The V gene end was trimmed by 3 bases and the J gene end by 2 bases; junction bases not matched to a gene: 9. Germline V lookup: CDR1 SGHRS, CDR2 YFSETQ. The CDR3 consists of 16 residues. The CDR3 nucleotides read TGCGCCAGCAGCTATACCGGGACTACATCCACAGATACGCAGTATTTT. Amino acid sequence: CASSYTGTTSTDTQYF.

The rearrangement links TRBV5-4 to TRBJ1-6, with D possibly TRBD1 on 5 matching bases. The length of the CDR3 is 12 residues. Per the germline V gene, CDR1 is SGHNT and CDR2 is YYREEE (reference sequence). Trimming left V 2 bases short and J 8 bases short, with 5 bases between. In DNA, the CDR3 is TGTGCCAGCAGCTTACAGGATTCACCCCTCCACTTT. Its protein is CASSLQDSPLHF.

The genes are TRBV2 and TRBJ2-3, with 9 nucleotides matching TRBD2. Trimming cost V 6 bases and J 4 bases; bases outside gene matches: 8. Germline CDR1 and CDR2: SNHLY and FYNNEI. There are 15 residues in the CDR3. The CDR3 nucleotides are TGTGCCAGCAGAGTAGCGGGAGTAGTCCCAGATACGCAGTATTTT. It translates to CASRVAGVVPDTQYF.